The 5 T cell receptor beta chains listed next were all sequenced from one sample in a study of blood T cell repertoires in COVID-19. Clones were read by immunoSEQ multiplex PCR, and TCRdb kept only the in-frame ones, dropping some. This table holds approximately 70,000 clones, about 89% found once. Sequencing input: peripheral blood. These receptors were taken from a man aged 45-60 years with COVID-19, enrolled during active disease.

The chain uses TRBV18 and TRBJ1-4; D not certain. The CDR3 runs 13 residues. Germline V gene data show CDR1 as KGHSH and CDR2 as LQKENI. V lost 6 bases and J 6 bases, leaving 11 bases between the germline ends. DNA for the CDR3: TGTGCCAGCTCCCCCGGGGTGGATGAAAAACTGTTTTTT. Encoded protein: CASSPGVDEKLFF.

The chain employs TRBV28 and TRBJ1-1; TRBD1 aligns across 8 bases. CDR1 MDHEN and CDR2 SYDVKM come from the germline V gene. The CDR3 extends over 15 amino acids. The V and J ends lost 4 bases and 4 bases, in that order; junction bases with no gene match: 8. The CDR3 sequence: CASSSAGGHSTEAFF. CDR3 sequence (DNA): TGTGCCAGCAGTTCGGCAGGGGGCCATAGCACTGAAGCTTTCTTT.

The chain carries TRBV7-9 and TRBJ1-4; perhaps TRBD1 as D (6 bases). V lost 9 bases to trimming and J lost 8 bases, with 22 bases between them. This CDR3 contains 15 residues. The V gene's germline CDR1 is SEHNR and CDR2 FQNEAQ (reference sequence). CDR3 sequence: CASTKSAGVGEKLFF. Here the CDR3 DNA reads TGTGCCAGTACCAAATCAGCAGGGGTTGGGGAAAAACTGTTTTTT. The full variable domain, in which reference TRBV7-9 and TRBJ1-4 provide the parts outside the CDR3, is DTGVSQNPRHKITKRGQNVTFRCDPISEHNRLYWYRQTLGQGPEFLTYFQNEAQLEKSRLLSDRFSAERPKGSFSTLEIQRTEQGDSAMYLCASTKSAGVGEKLFFGSGTQLSVL.

The V call is TRBV3-1 (or the pseudogene TRBV3-2), the J call TRBJ2-1, with D possibly matching TRBD1 (5 bases). The V gene's germline CDR1 is LGHDT and CDR2 YNNKEL (reference sequence). The CDR3 loop spans 16 amino acids. V was pared by 1 base and J by 1 base, with 11 bases between. The CDR3 coding sequence is TGTGCCAGCAGCCAAGTGTCCCAGGGTTCCTACAATGAGCAGTTCTTC. It yields the protein CASSQVSQGSYNEQFF.

The chain uses TRBV7-2 and TRBJ2-5; 9 bases agree with TRBD1. The CDR3 loop spans 15 amino acids. Germline V gene lookup returns CDR1 SGHTA and CDR2 FQGNSA. V lost 3 bases, J lost 5 bases, and 7 bases stayed unmatched. Written as DNA, the CDR3 is TGTGCCAGCAGCTTCGACAGGGGGTCCACGGAGACCCAGTACTTC. Translation: CASSFDRGSTETQYF.